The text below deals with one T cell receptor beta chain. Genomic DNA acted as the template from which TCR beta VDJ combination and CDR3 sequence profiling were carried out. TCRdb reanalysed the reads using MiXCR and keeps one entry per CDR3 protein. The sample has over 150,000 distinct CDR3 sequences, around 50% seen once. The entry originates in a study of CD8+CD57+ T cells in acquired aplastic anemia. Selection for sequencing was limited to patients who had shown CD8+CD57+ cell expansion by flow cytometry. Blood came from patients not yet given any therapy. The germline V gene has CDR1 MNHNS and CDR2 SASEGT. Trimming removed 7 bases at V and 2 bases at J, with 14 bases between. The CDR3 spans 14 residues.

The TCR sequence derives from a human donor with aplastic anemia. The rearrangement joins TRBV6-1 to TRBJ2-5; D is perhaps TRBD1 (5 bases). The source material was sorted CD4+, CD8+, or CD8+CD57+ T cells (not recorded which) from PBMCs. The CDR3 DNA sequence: TGTGCCAGCACCGGACACACGGATCAAGAGACCCAGTACTTC. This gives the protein CASTGHTDQETQYF.